The entry below gives a single T cell receptor beta chain sequence along with its context. The germline gives CDR1 LNHDA, CDR2 SQIVND (reference sequence). The CDR3 consists of 13 residues. Trimming took 6 bases from V and 1 from J, leaving 9 bases between them. This specimen belongs to a study of tumor-infiltrating lymphocytes in oesophageal squamous cell carcinoma. TCRdb re-called the PCR reads through MiXCR, storing one row per CDR3 protein. The table shows around 12,000 distinct CDR3 sequences, with under 55% occurring only once. Sequences were obtained from normal esophageal tissue next to the tumor. The rearrangement joins TRBV19 to TRBJ1-1; no definite D call. The TCR was taken from a male donor with esophageal squamous cell carcinoma. In DNA, the CDR3 is TGTGCCAGTAGAACCGGGCCGAACACTGAAGCTTTCTTT. It encodes CASRTGPNTEAFF.